These T cell receptor beta chains were read from a single sample in a study of blood T cell repertoires in COVID-19. Libraries were prepared by immunoSEQ multiplex PCR; TCRdb keeps only in-frame clonotypes and omits some of them. The sample lists over 100,000 clones, roughly 79% occurring once. The sample taken for sequencing was peripheral blood. These receptors were obtained from a human donor in a cohort sampled during active COVID-19. Both conserved end residues are part of each CDR3. A D gene is named only where the DNA matches it firmly. Some rows mark clone size as missing; the rest say once, few, many or name a class of expanded clone.

. | TRBJ1-4 | TRBV2 | . | CASSLTGAGEKLFF | TGTGCCAGCAGCCTCACCGGAGCGGGTGAAAAACTGTTTTTT
. | TRBJ2-3 | TRBV5-1 | . | CASSLGGAGADTQYF | TGCGCCAGCAGCTTGGGAGGAGCGGGCGCAGATACGCAGTATTTT
TRBD1 | TRBJ1-3 | TRBV18 | few | CASSRTTGGSGNTIYF | TGTGCCAGCTCACGGACAACAGGGGGCTCTGGAAACACCATATATTTT
. | TRBJ2-2 | TRBV5-4 | . | CASTQGSGTGELFF | TGTGCCAGCACCCAGGGGTCGGGCACCGGGGAGCTGTTTTTT
. | TRBJ1-5 | TRBV30 | . | CAWNLVGGNQPQHF | TGTGCCTGGAACCTCGTCGGTGGCAATCAGCCCCAGCATTTT
. | TRBJ1-1 | TRBV14 | . | CASSQDEVQGRGFF | TGTGCCAGCAGCCAAGACGAAGTACAGGGCAGGGGTTTCTTT
TRBD1 | TRBJ2-7 | TRBV7-2 | once | CASSPRTGGSYEQYF | TGTGCCAGCAGCCCCCGGACAGGGGGCTCCTACGAGCAGTACTTC
TRBD1 | TRBJ2-5 | TRBV5-1 | . | CASSSGQGRETQYF | TGCGCCAGCAGCTCCGGACAGGGAAGGGAGACCCAGTACTTC
TRBD1 | TRBJ1-2 | TRBV5-5 | . | CASSYPGTGIYGYTF | TGTGCCAGCAGCTATCCCGGGACAGGGATCTATGGCTACACCTTC
TRBD2 | TRBJ2-7 | TRBV28 | . | CASMLAASYEQYF | TGTGCCAGCATGCTAGCGGCGTCCTACGAGCAGTACTTC
. | TRBJ1-3 | TRBV30 | once | CAWSRVGVGNTIYF | TGTGCCTGGAGTCGAGTAGGGGTCGGAAACACCATATATTTT
. | TRBJ2-3 | TRBV7-2 | . | CASSLAGGPPDTQYF | TGTGCCAGCAGCTTAGCGGGGGGGCCGCCAGATACGCAGTATTTT
TRBD1 | TRBJ1-5 | TRBV28 | . | CASSYTGTGRGPQHF | TGTGCCAGCAGTTATACCGGGACAGGGCGGGGACCCCAGCATTTT
. | TRBJ1-2 | TRBV18 | once | CASSPRELAVGGYTF | TGTGCCAGCTCACCGAGGGAACTAGCAGTGGGGGGCTACACCTTC
. | TRBJ1-2 | TRBV7-2 | . | CASSWSGYGYTF | TGTGCCAGCAGCTGGAGTGGATATGGCTACACCTTC
. | TRBJ2-7 | TRBV3-1/TRBV3-2 | . | CASSQVLDSSYEQYF | TGTGCCAGCAGCCAAGTTCTGGACAGCTCCTACGAGCAGTACTTC
TRBD1 | TRBJ1-3 | TRBV7-2 | . | CATRDRGTGNTIYF | TGTGCCACGAGAGACAGGGGAACCGGAAACACCATATATTTT
. | TRBJ1-3 | TRBV7-2 | . | CASSFGGNTIYF | TGTGCCAGCAGCTTTGGGGGGAACACCATATATTTT
. | TRBJ2-7 | TRBV11-2 | . | CASSLGRQGEQYF | TGTGCCAGCAGCTTAGGCCGCCAGGGCGAGCAGTACTTC
TRBD1 | TRBJ1-5 | TRBV30 | . | CAWGDSVNQPQHF | TGTGCCTGGGGGGACAGTGTTAATCAGCCCCAGCATTTT
. | TRBJ2-7 | TRBV7-2 | . | CASSSPLSGQYF | TGTGCCAGCAGCTCACCCCTATCGGGGCAGTACTTC
. | TRBJ1-4 | TRBV4-1 | . | CASSNPRVGGEKLFF | TGCGCCAGCAGCAACCCCAGGGTCGGGGGTGAAAAACTGTTTTTT
. | TRBJ2-7 | TRBV29-1 | . | CSDTGSTYEQYF | TGCAGCGACACAGGGAGCACCTACGAGCAGTACTTC
. | TRBJ1-1 | TRBV11-3 | . | CASSWTAGEAFF | TGTGCCAGCAGCTGGACAGCAGGTGAAGCTTTCTTT
. | TRBJ2-5 | TRBV9 | few | CASSVDWGLGETQYF | TGTGCCAGCAGCGTAGATTGGGGCCTCGGAGAGACCCAGTACTTC
. | TRBJ2-7 | TRBV7-2 | . | CASSLATGMAYEQYF | TGTGCCAGCAGCTTAGCAACCGGGATGGCCTACGAGCAGTACTTC
. | TRBJ1-2 | TRBV3-1/TRBV3-2 | . | CASSQSSGIPYGYTF | TGTGCCAGCAGCCAATCCTCAGGGATCCCCTATGGCTACACCTTC
TRBD2 | TRBJ2-1 | TRBV7-9 | once | CASSPELAGVGTNEQFF | TGTGCCAGCAGCCCCGAACTAGCGGGGGTGGGGACTAATGAGCAGTTCTTC
TRBD1 | TRBJ2-7 | TRBV7-9 | few | CASSDWTGSPYEQYF | TGTGCCAGCAGCGACTGGACAGGTTCCCCCTACGAGCAGTACTTC
TRBD2 | TRBJ2-3 | TRBV6-6 | few | CASSNREGLADTQYF | TGTGCCAGCAGTAACCGGGAGGGTCTAGCAGATACGCAGTATTTT
. | TRBJ1-1 | TRBV7-9 | . | CASADQGNTEAFF | TGTGCCAGCGCAGACCAGGGGAACACTGAAGCTTTCTTT
TRBD2 | TRBJ2-7 | TRBV4-2 | . | CASSQVLAVTYEQYF | TGTGCCAGCAGCCAAGTACTAGCGGTAACCTACGAGCAGTACTTC
TRBD1 | TRBJ1-1 | TRBV29-1 | . | CSALQDRGFVGTEAFF | TGCAGCGCCCTACAGGACAGGGGATTTGTGGGCACTGAAGCTTTCTTT
. | TRBJ2-7 | TRBV2 | . | CASSGSGGGYEQYF | TGTGCCAGCAGTGGGTCGGGTGGAGGCTACGAGCAGTACTTC
. | TRBJ1-6 | TRBV5-6 | few | CASSFATGINSPLHF | TGTGCCAGCAGCTTCGCCACAGGAATTAATTCACCCCTCCACTTT
. | TRBJ2-3 | TRBV28 | . | CASRIRGFTDTQYF | TGTGCCAGCAGAATCAGGGGATTCACAGATACGCAGTATTTT
. | TRBJ2-7 | TRBV11-3 | . | CASSPSQGSSYEQYF | TGTGCCAGCAGCCCCTCTCAGGGGAGCTCCTACGAGCAGTACTTC